The present entry profiles one TCR beta chain with its context. Tumor tissue was taken before any definitive surgery or chemotherapy was given. The data belong to a study of high-grade serous ovarian cancer treatment subgroups. TCRdb's table, derived via immunoSEQ multiplex PCR, lists solely in-frame clones and lacks some. The sample shows just over 35,000 clones, around 80% of them seen only once. This TCR came from a human donor with high-grade serous ovarian cancer. Source material: tumor tissue.

CDR3 region: CATSRDQGHKSSEQYF. Here the CDR3 DNA reads TGTGCCACCAGCAGAGATCAGGGACATAAGTCGTCCGAGCAGTACTTC. V usage is TRBV15 and J usage is TRBJ2-7; D might be TRBD1 (6 bases). The ends were cut back, 0 bases at V and 6 bases at J, with 18 bases in the middle. The CDR3 runs 16 residues. The germline V gene encodes CDR1 LNHNV and CDR2 YYDKDF (reference sequence). Drawing the rest from reference TRBV15 and TRBJ2-7, the complete variable domain is DAMVIQNPRYQVTQFGKPVTLSCSQTLNHNVMYWYQQKSSQAPKLLFHYYDKDFNNEADTPDNFQSRRPNTSFCFLDIRSPGLGDTAMYLCATSRDQGHKSSEQYFGPGTRLTVT.